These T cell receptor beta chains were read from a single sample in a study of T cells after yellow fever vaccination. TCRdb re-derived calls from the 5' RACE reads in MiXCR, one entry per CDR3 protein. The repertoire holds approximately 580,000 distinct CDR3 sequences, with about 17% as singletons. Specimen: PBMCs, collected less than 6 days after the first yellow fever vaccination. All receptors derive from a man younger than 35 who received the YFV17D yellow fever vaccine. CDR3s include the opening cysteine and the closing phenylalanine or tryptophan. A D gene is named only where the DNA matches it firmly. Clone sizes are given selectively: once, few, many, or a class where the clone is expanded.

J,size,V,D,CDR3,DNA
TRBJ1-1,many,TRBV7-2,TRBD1,CASSSRTGEAFF,TGTGCCAGCAGCTCACGGACAGGGGAAGCTTTCTTT
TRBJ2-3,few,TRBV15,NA,CATSRDRQVGDTQYF,TGTGCCACCAGCAGAGATCGTCAGGTGGGGGATACGCAGTATTTT
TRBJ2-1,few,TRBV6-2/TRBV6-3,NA,CASSLSLVSWGQFF,TGTGCCAGCAGTTTATCCCTAGTTTCATGGGGGCAGTTCTTC
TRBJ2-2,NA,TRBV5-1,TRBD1,CASSDRGSSTGELFF,TGCGCCAGCAGTGACAGGGGATCGAGCACCGGGGAGCTGTTTTTT
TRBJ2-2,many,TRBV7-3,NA,CASSLQETGELFF,TGTGCCAGCAGCCTGCAGGAGACCGGGGAGCTGTTTTTT
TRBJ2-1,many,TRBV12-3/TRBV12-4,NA,CASKTPVGYEQFF,TGTGCCAGCAAAACCCCCGTGGGCTATGAGCAGTTCTTC
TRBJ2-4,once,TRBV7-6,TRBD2,CASSLGALRGVKNIQYF,TGTGCCAGCAGCTTAGGGGCCTTGCGGGGGGTCAAAAACATTCAGTACTTC
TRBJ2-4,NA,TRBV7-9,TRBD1,CASSSGRQGQNIQYF,TGTGCCAGCAGCTCCGGAAGACAGGGGCAAAACATTCAGTACTTC
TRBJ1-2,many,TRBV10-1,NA,CASSENGNYGYTF,TGCGCCAGCAGTGAGAACGGGAACTATGGCTACACCTTC
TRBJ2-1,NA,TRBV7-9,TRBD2,CASSSTTSEMYEQFF,TGTGCCAGCAGCTCTACGACTAGCGAGATGTATGAGCAGTTCTTC
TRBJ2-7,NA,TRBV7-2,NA,CASSRPGTSYEQYF,TGTGCCAGCAGCCGCCCCGGGACCTCCTACGAGCAGTACTTC
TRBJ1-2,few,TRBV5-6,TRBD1,CASSLATGPLGYTF,TGTGCCAGCAGCTTGGCGACAGGGCCCCTGGGCTACACCTTC
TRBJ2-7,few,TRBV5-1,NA,CASSQERVGEQYF,TGCGCCAGCAGCCAAGAAAGGGTCGGCGAGCAGTACTTC
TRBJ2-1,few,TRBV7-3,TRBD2,CASSPSGGAVEQFF,TGTGCCAGCAGCCCAAGCGGGGGGGCGGTTGAGCAGTTCTTC
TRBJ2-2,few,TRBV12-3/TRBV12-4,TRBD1,CASSRGGSDTGELFF,TGTGCCAGCAGCAGAGGGGGCTCGGACACCGGGGAGCTGTTTTTT
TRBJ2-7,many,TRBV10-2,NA,CASTGTGGEQYF,TGCGCCAGCACGGGGACCGGGGGCGAGCAGTACTTC
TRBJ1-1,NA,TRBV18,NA,CASSTTSRETEAFF,TGTGCCAGCTCTACGACATCCCGGGAGACTGAAGCTTTCTTT
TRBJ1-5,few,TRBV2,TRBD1,CASRDRGLEQPQHF,TGTGCCAGCAGGGACAGGGGGCTAGAACAGCCCCAGCATTTT
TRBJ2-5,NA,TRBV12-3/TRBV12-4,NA,CGSSAETGKETQYF,TGTGGCAGCAGTGCCGAGACTGGCAAAGAGACCCAGTACTTC
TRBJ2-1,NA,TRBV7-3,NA,CASSSSLGDEQFF,TGTGCCAGCAGCTCGAGCCTAGGGGATGAGCAGTTCTTC
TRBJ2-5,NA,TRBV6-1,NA,CASSESGQETQYF,TGTGCCAGCAGTGAATCGGGCCAAGAGACCCAGTACTTC
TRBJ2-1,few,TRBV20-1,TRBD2,CSARGTAGDNEQFF,TGCAGTGCTAGAGGTACAGCGGGGGATAATGAGCAGTTCTTC
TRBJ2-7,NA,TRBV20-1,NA,CSARDPLGGPSEQYF,TGCAGTGCTAGAGACCCACTGGGGGGGCCCAGCGAGCAGTACTTC
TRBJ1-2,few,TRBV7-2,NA,CASSGTAAGRDGYTF,TGTGCCAGCAGCGGGACCGCGGCAGGACGGGATGGCTACACCTTC
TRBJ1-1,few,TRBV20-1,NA,CSAQLQGRVGEAFF,TGCAGTGCTCAGCTTCAGGGGCGCGTCGGTGAAGCTTTCTTT
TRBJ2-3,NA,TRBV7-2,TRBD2,CASSFNSGGHDTQYF,TGTGCCAGCAGCTTCAATAGCGGGGGCCACGATACGCAGTATTTT
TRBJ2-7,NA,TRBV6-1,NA,CASMDPGLSGEQYF,TGTGCCAGCATGGACCCGGGCCTCTCTGGGGAGCAGTACTTC
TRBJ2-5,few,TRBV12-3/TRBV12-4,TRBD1,CASSFNRGIRQETQYF,TGTGCCAGCAGTTTTAACAGGGGAATTCGGCAAGAGACCCAGTACTTC
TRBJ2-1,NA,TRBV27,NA,CATSPGLYNEQFF,TGTGCCACGTCCCCGGGGCTGTACAATGAGCAGTTCTTC
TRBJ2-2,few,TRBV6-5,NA,CASSSVRNTGELFF,TGTGCCAGCAGTTCCGTCAGGAACACCGGGGAGCTGTTTTTT
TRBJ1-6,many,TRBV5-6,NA,CASSLGPGHPAYSPLHF,TGTGCCAGCAGCTTGGGGCCCGGACATCCTGCGTATTCACCCCTCCACTTT
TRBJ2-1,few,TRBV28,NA,CASVAQYNEQFF,TGTGCCAGCGTTGCCCAATACAATGAGCAGTTCTTC
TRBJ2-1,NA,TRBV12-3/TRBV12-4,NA,CASLGALYNEQFF,TGTGCCAGCCTAGGCGCACTTTACAATGAGCAGTTCTTC